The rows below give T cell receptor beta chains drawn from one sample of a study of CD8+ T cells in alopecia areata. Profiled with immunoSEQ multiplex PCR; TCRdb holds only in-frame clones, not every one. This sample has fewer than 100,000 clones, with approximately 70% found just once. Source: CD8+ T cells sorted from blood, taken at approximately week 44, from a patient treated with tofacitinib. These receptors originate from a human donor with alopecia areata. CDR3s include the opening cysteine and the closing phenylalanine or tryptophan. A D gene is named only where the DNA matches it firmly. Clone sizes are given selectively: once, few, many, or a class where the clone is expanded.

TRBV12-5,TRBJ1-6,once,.,TGTGCTAGTGGTTCAGGGTCACCCCTCCACTTT,CASGSGSPLHF
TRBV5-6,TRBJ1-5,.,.,TGTGCCAGCAGCTTGGCGACAGGCGGCAATCAGCCCCAGCATTTT,CASSLATGGNQPQHF
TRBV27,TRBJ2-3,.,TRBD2,TGTGCCAGCAGTCCAATAGCGGGGGGGTCAGATACGCAGTATTTT,CASSPIAGGSDTQYF
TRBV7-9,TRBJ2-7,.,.,TGTGCCAGCAGCTTAGGGGGCGTTTGGTACGAGCAGTACTTC,CASSLGGVWYEQYF
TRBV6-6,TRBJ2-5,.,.,TGTGCCAGCAGTTATGACAGTTATAGACAAGAGACCCAGTACTTC,CASSYDSYRQETQYF
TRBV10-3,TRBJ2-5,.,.,TGTGCCATCAGTGATGGCTACCAAGAGACCCAGTACTTC,CAISDGYQETQYF
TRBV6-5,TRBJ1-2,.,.,TGTGCCAGCAGTCAAGGGGAGGGCTACACCTTC,CASSQGEGYTF
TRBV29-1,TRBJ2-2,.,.,TGCAGCTGTCTCTGGGGGACCGGGGAGCTGTTTTTT,CSCLWGTGELFF
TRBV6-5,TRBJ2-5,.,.,TGTGCCAGCAGCCTAGAAGGAGAGACCCAGTACTTC,CASSLEGETQYF
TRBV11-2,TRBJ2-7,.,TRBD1,TGTGCCAGCAGCCCAGGGACAGGTTTGTCCTACGAGCAGTACTTC,CASSPGTGLSYEQYF
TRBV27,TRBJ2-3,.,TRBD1,TGTGCCAGCAGTTTGGGACAGAACACAGATACGCAGTATTTT,CASSLGQNTDTQYF
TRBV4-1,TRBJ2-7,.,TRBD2,TGCGCCAGCAGCCATCAAGCGGGGGAGTCCTACGAGCAGTACTTC,CASSHQAGESYEQYF
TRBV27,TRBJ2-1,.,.,TGTGCCAGCGGATTTAGTGAGCAGTTCTTC,CASGFSEQFF
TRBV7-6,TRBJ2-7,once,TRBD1,TGTGCCAGCAGCTCGGGACAGGGCGTCTCCTACGAGCAGTACTTC,CASSSGQGVSYEQYF
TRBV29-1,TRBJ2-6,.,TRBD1,TGCAGCGTTTCCTCCAGGGGTATCCAGGGGGACTCTGGGGCCAACGTCCTGACTTTC,CSVSSRGIQGDSGANVLTF
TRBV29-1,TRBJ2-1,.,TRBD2,TGCAGCGTCGGGGGAGGGACTAGCATCTATGAGCAGTTCTTC,CSVGGGTSIYEQFF
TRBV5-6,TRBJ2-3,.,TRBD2,TGTGCCAGCAGCTCGGGGGGGACCTTAGATACGCAGTATTTT,CASSSGGTLDTQYF
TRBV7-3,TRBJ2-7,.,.,TGTGCCAGCAGCTTAATTGGGGAAGGGGAGCAGTACTTC,CASSLIGEGEQYF
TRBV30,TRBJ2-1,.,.,TGTGCCTGGAGTCTAGGGGCTAATGAGCAGTTCTTC,CAWSLGANEQFF
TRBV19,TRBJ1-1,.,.,TGTGCCAGTAGTAATTTCCGGAGGGACTTTCGGACTGAAGCTTTCTTT,CASSNFRRDFRTEAFF
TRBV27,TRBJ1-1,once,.,TGTGCCAGCAGCCCTACGGGGGCTGCTTACACTGAAGCTTTCTTT,CASSPTGAAYTEAFF
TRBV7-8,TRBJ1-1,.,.,TGTGCCAGCAGCTTAAACGGGGATCCGAACACTGAAGCTTTCTTT,CASSLNGDPNTEAFF
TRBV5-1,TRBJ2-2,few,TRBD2,TGCGCCAGCAGCTTGGCACGTGGACTAGCGGAGTTTGGCGGGGAGCTGTTTTTT,CASSLARGLAEFGGELFF
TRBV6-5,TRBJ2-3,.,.,TGTGCCAGCAGCCCCGTTCCCGCAGATACGCAGTATTTT,CASSPVPADTQYF
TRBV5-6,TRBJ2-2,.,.,TGTGCCAGCAGCAAGGACTACACCGGGGAGCTGTTTTTT,CASSKDYTGELFF
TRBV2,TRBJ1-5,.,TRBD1,TGTGCCAGCAGTGAGTTGTCAGGGGGCGTACAGCCCCAGCATTTT,CASSELSGGVQPQHF
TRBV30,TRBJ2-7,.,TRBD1,TGTGCCTGGAGTGGGGGACAGGGTTCCGAGCAGTACTTC,CAWSGGQGSEQYF
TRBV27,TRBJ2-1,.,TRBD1,TGTGCCAGCAGTTTCCCAACAGCTCCGGGACAGTCCTCCTACAATGAGCAGTTCTTC,CASSFPTAPGQSSYNEQFF
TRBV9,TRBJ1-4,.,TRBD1,TGTGCCAGCAGCGCCGGGACAGGGGGCGTTGAAAAACTGTTTTTT,CASSAGTGGVEKLFF
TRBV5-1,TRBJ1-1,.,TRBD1,TGCGCCAGCAGCACCGGGACAGGGAATGAAGCTTTCTTT,CASSTGTGNEAFF
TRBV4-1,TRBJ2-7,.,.,TGCGCCAGCAGCCAAGATGCAGCGGGCGTGTACGAGCAGTACTTC,CASSQDAAGVYEQYF
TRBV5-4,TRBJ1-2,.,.,TGTGCCAGCAGCTTGGTGGCTGCTGGGTATGGCTACACCTTC,CASSLVAAGYGYTF
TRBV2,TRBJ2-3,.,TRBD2,TGTGCCAGCAGTGTCAATTGGGGAGAGCGGGGGGGCCCTAGCACAGATACGCAGTATTTT,CASSVNWGERGGPSTDTQYF
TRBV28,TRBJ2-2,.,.,TGTGCCAGCAGTTCTTACAGGGGAGGGACCGGGGAGCTGTTTTTT,CASSSYRGGTGELFF
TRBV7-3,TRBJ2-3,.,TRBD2,TGTGCCAGCAGCTTAAACCCCGGGGGGGGTAGCACAGATACGCAGTATTTT,CASSLNPGGGSTDTQYF
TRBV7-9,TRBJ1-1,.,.,TGTGCCAGCAGCTTATATGACGGGAACACTGAAGCTTTCTTT,CASSLYDGNTEAFF
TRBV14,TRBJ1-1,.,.,TGTGCCAGCAGCCCGGGGAGGGCCAACACTGAAGCTTTCTTT,CASSPGRANTEAFF
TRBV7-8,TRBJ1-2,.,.,TGTGCCAGCAGCTATAGGGGAGGTATCGACTATGGCTACACCTTC,CASSYRGGIDYGYTF
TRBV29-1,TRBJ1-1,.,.,TGCAGCGTTACACTGGGGAGCACTGAAGCTTTCTTT,CSVTLGSTEAFF
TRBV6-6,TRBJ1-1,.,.,TGTGCCAGCAGCCCGAACACTGAAGCTTTCTTT,CASSPNTEAFF
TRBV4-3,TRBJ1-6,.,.,TGCGCCAGCAGCCAAGGCGTTCGTTCACCCCTCCACTTT,CASSQGVRSPLHF
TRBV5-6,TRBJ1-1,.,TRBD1,TGTGCCAGCAGCTTGGGGGACAGGGGAGTCACTGAAGCTTTCTTT,CASSLGDRGVTEAFF
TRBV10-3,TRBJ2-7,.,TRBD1,TGTGCCATCAGTGAGGGACAGGGCGAGCAGTACTTC,CAISEGQGEQYF
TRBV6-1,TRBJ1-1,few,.,TGTGCCTCGGGCGGGGGGCTCGGCACTGAAGCTTTCTTT,CASGGGLGTEAFF
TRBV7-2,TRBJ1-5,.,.,TGTGCCAGCAGCTTATTTTTTGGGGGGAAAAATCAGCCCCAGCATTTT,CASSLFFGGKNQPQHF
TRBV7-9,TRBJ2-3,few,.,TGTGCCAGCAGCCCCCGCACATCGGCAGATACGCAGTATTTT,CASSPRTSADTQYF
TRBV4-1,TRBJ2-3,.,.,TGCGCCAGCAGCCAAGGACTAGTTAATACGCAGTATTTT,CASSQGLVNTQYF
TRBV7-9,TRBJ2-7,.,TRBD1,TGTGCCAGCAGTACGGGGACAGGCGAGCAGTACTTC,CASSTGTGEQYF
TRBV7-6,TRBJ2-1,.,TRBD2,TGTGCCAGCAGCTTGGGAAAGCGGGGGCCCTACAATGAGCAGTTCTTC,CASSLGKRGPYNEQFF
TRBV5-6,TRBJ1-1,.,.,TGTGCCAGCAGCTTGGCCGCCATAATTACTGAAGCTTTCTTT,CASSLAAIITEAFF
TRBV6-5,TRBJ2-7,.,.,TGTGCCAGCGGGGCCTACGAGCAGTACTTC,CASGAYEQYF
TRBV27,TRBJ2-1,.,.,TGTGCCAGCAGTTTGTCGGGACCCAACCCTGCGGATGAGCAGTTCTTC,CASSLSGPNPADEQFF
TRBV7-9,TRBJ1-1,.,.,TGTGCCAGCAGCTTAGATCCGAACACTGAAGCTTTCTTT,CASSLDPNTEAFF
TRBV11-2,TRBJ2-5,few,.,TGTGCCAGCAGCTCCGGCCGGGAGACCCAGTACTTC,CASSSGRETQYF
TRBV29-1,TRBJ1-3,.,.,TGCAGCGTTGAGGGGGCTGGAAACACCATATATTTT,CSVEGAGNTIYF
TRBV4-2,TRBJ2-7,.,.,TGTGCCAGCAGCCAGACTCTAGGGGGTGTGAGCTCCTACGAGCAGTACTTC,CASSQTLGGVSSYEQYF
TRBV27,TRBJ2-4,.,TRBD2,TGTGCCAGCAGTTTCGGGGGGGGCATTCAGTACTTC,CASSFGGGIQYF
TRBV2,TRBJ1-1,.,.,TGTGCCAGCAGTGAAGCTGACCTGAACACTGAAGCTTTCTTT,CASSEADLNTEAFF